This T cell receptor beta chain was recorded in a study of cytomegalovirus exposure and HLA in healthy donors. Vbeta (60) and Jbeta (13) primers were used in the PCR. Generated by immunoSEQ multiplex PCR, the TCRdb table keeps only in-frame clones and is missing some. The table has some 190,000 clones, roughly 78% seen once. V lost 4 bases to trimming and J lost 4 bases; unmatched junction nucleotides: 5. From germline, CDR1 is SGHRS and CDR2 YFSETQ. The CDR3 is 14 residues long. The sequence was obtained from a woman aged 25 to 39 in good health and CMV-seronegative. The rearrangement uses TRBV5-1 and TRBJ2-5; TRBD1 matches 9 bases. Input material: PBMCs. The CDR3 sequence is CASSERQGGETQYF. In DNA, the CDR3 is TGCGCCAGCAGCGAGAGACAGGGGGGAGAGACCCAGTACTTC.